The next 21 T cell receptor beta chains were all read from a single sample in a study of T-cell reconstitution after alpha-beta-depleted transplantation in children. This sample's TCRbeta library carried unique molecular identifier barcodes. TCRdb re-called the PCR reads with MiXCR, one entry per CDR3 protein. The sample carries roughly 100,000 distinct CDR3 sequences, approximately 6% recorded once. Sequencing was performed on PBMCs, mostly from graft donor cells, taken 60 days after TCRalphabeta/CD19-depleted stem cell transplant. Every receptor here comes from a female patient aged 2 to 10 who had a stem cell transplant for Fanconi anemia, so the T cells may come from the graft donor.

This clonotype has ten or more counts. The CDR3 nucleotides read TGTGCCAGCAGCTTTCTCTCAGACCCAGGGTTCTTC. Translated: CASSFLSDPGFF. The J gene is TRBJ2-1, the V gene TRBV7-2; D remains ambiguous. Trimming took off 3 bases at V and 15 bases at J, with 15 bases between the two ends. The CDR3 covers 12 residues. Germline-derived CDR1 and CDR2 are SGHTA and FQGNSA.

At least ten counts were recorded for this clonotype. V gene TRBV6-2 or TRBV6-3 combines with J gene TRBJ2-7, with D perhaps being TRBD1 or TRBD2 (5 bases each). This CDR3 is 14 amino acids long. CDR1 and CDR2 from the germline V gene are MNHEY and SVGEGT. Between the trimmed V and J ends, which lost 2 bases and 0 bases, there was a span of 8 bases. CDR3 sequence reads: CASSYRDPSYEQYF. CDR3 coding DNA: TGTGCCAGCAGTTACCGGGACCCCTCCTACGAGCAGTACTTC.

This clonotype was detected ten times or more. The V gene is TRBV12-3 or TRBV12-4, the J gene TRBJ2-1, with D uncertain. V shed 2 bases and J shed 9 bases, with 17 bases lying between them. The CDR3 is 15 residues long. In nucleotides, the CDR3 is TGTGCCAGCAGTTTAATCCGAGTGCCTTATGGTGAGCAGTTCTTC. This translates into CASSLIRVPYGEQFF.

This clonotype showed up many times. This chain connects TRBV4-2 to TRBJ2-3; 12 bases are a match to TRBD2. V shed 0 bases, J shed 6 bases, and the junction held 7 bases outside the gene matches. The germline V gene has CDR1 LGHNA and CDR2 YNFKEQ. CDR3 length equals 17 residues. CDR3 nucleotide sequence: TGTGCCAGCAGCCAAGAGACTAGCGGGGGCCCCCGGGATACGCAGTATTTT. Translating gives CASSQETSGGPRDTQYF.

Remarks on this clonotype: Given a much more abundant clone one base away, this may be a read error. The chain uses TRBV7-2 and TRBJ2-7, with a weak D call TRBD2 (5 bases). Looked up from germline, CDR1 is SGHTA and CDR2 is FQGNSA. This CDR3 contains 14 residues. Between the trimmed V and J ends, which lost 5 bases and 5 bases, there was a span of 16 bases. The CDR3 region has the DNA TGTGCCAGCAGCATAGGTGGGAGTCAGAACGAGCAGTACTTC. Translating it yields CASSIGGSQNEQYF.

The chain couples TRBV12-3 or TRBV12-4 to TRBJ2-7, with D possibly being TRBD1 or TRBD2 (5 bases each). V dropped 4 bases and J dropped 2 bases, with 12 bases sitting between them. The CDR3 contains 14 residues. The CDR3 coding sequence is TGTGCCAGCAGTTCCGGGACGGCAGCCTACGAGCAGTACTTC. This sequence encodes CASSSGTAAYEQYF.

This clonotype was found many times. This sequence joins TRBV20-1 and TRBJ2-1; 12 bases are a match to TRBD2. The CDR3 totals 18 residues. Trimming at V came to 1 base and at J to 8 bases, leaving 15 bases not matched to a gene. In germline, CDR1 is DFQATT, CDR2 SNEGSKA (reference sequence). CDR3 in amino acids: CSARAGVLAGGGDDEQFF. The DNA for the CDR3 is TGCAGTGCTAGAGCGGGAGTACTAGCGGGAGGCGGCGACGATGAGCAGTTCTTC.

At least ten counts were recorded for this clonotype. The V and J genes are TRBV28 and TRBJ2-2; TRBD2 matches 15 bases. Germline CDR1 reads MDHEN; CDR2 reads SYDVKM. CDR3 length equals 19 residues. After removal of 6 bases from V and 4 bases from J, the junction contained 12 bases not matched to a gene. The CDR3 DNA sequence: TGTGCCAGCAGCTTTCCGGGACTAGCGGGAGGTCATTTCACCGGGGAGCTGTTTTTT. Amino acids: CASSFPGLAGGHFTGELFF.

This clonotype has ten or more counts. The chain has TRBV12-3 or TRBV12-4 and TRBJ2-3, with 8 positions matching TRBD2. The CDR3 is 14 amino acids. The V and J ends lost 3 bases and 8 bases, in that order; junction bases with no gene match: 7. The CDR3 bases are TGTGCCAGCAGTTTGCGGGAGGTAGGGGTTACGCAGTATTTT. Its translation is CASSLREVGVTQYF.

In this sample, this clonotype turned up many times. The chain combines TRBV12-3 or TRBV12-4 with TRBJ1-5, with D possibly being TRBD1 (6 bases). This CDR3 has 15 residues. With 3 bases removed from V and 5 bases from J, the gap between germline ends came to 14 bases. The CDR3, as DNA: TGTGCCAGCAGTTTGCCACAGGGTGGGTATCAGCCCCAGCATTTT. Translation: CASSLPQGGYQPQHF.

This clonotype was counted ten times or more. The rearrangement joins TRBV20-1 to TRBJ2-3; 8 bases fit TRBD2. CDR3 length: 14 residues. Per the germline V gene, CDR1 is DFQATT and CDR2 is SNEGSKA (reference sequence). V lost 3 bases, J lost 5 bases, and 7 bases stayed unmatched. Written as DNA, the CDR3 is TGCAGTGCTAGCATTCTAGCGGGCCGAGATACGCAGTATTTT. Its translation is CSASILAGRDTQYF.

This clonotype was detected many times. V usage is TRBV5-1 and J usage is TRBJ1-1, with TRBD1 identical over 8 bases. Trimming took 6 bases from V and 0 from J; bases not matched to a gene: 19. CDR3 length equals 19 residues. The V gene's germline CDR1 is SGHRS and CDR2 YFSETQ. CDR3 nucleotides: TGCGCCAGCACCCTGACAGGGGTGGTTCGATTAGGGATGAACACTGAAGCTTTCTTT. As protein: CASTLTGVVRLGMNTEAFF.

The table lists this clonotype with a few counts. The chain employs TRBV3-1 and TRBJ2-5; 12 positions agree with TRBD2. Germline V gene data show CDR1 as LGHDT and CDR2 as YNNKEL (reference sequence). The CDR3 contains 16 residues. Trimming at V came to 4 bases and at J to 1 base, leaving 4 bases not matched to a gene. Here the CDR3 reads CASSPTSGGPQETQYF. DNA of the CDR3: TGTGCCAGCAGCCCTACTAGCGGGGGGCCCCAAGAGACCCAGTACTTC.

This clonotype was seen ten or more times. This rearrangement joins TRBV3-1 to TRBJ2-1, with a weak D call TRBD2 (5 bases). Germline assignment: CDR1 LGHDT and CDR2 YNNKEL (reference sequence). V dropped 0 bases and J dropped 13 bases, with 16 bases sitting between them. The CDR3 length is 14 residues. The CDR3 loop reads CASSQDRIVSDQFF. CDR3 coding DNA: TGTGCCAGCAGCCAAGATAGAATCGTTAGCGACCAGTTCTTC.

This clonotype was counted ten times or more. The chain has TRBV12-3 or TRBV12-4 and TRBJ1-4, with 8 positions matching TRBD1. J was trimmed by 8 bases and V by 2 bases; bases with no gene match: 10. The CDR3 extends over 16 amino acids. CDR3 sequence reads: CASSLNRRGPREKLFF. The CDR3 bases are TGTGCCAGCAGTTTAAACCGCAGGGGGCCGCGGGAAAAACTGTTTTTT.

In regard to this clonotype: Because it lacks the conserved phenylalanine or tryptophan at the end, this CDR3 is likely a read error. CDR3 coding DNA: TGCAGTGCTAGAGTACTAGCGGGAGGGCCAGACGAGCAGTACTAC. It yields the protein CSARVLAGGPDEQYY. The chain combines TRBV20-1 with TRBJ2-7; 13 nucleotides agree with TRBD2. Germline loops: CDR1 DFQATT, CDR2 SNEGSKA (reference sequence). This CDR3 has 15 amino acids. After removal of 1 base from V and 5 bases from J, the junction contained 5 bases not matched to a gene.

This clonotype was seen many times. The rearrangement links TRBV18 to TRBJ2-7; 9 positions match TRBD1. CDR3 length equals 17 residues. Germline V gene data show CDR1 as KGHSH and CDR2 as LQKENI. Trimming at V came to 4 bases and at J to 0 bases, leaving 10 bases not matched to a gene. CDR3: CASSHSTPGQGSYEQYF. CDR3 sequence (DNA): TGTGCCAGCTCACACTCAACCCCGGGACAGGGCTCCTACGAGCAGTACTTC.

The sample holds many counts of this clonotype. The genes are TRBV5-1 and TRBJ2-4; no clear D gene. CDR1 and CDR2 (germline): SGHRS, YFSETQ. This CDR3 contains 11 residues. Trimming left V 5 bases short and J 5 bases short, with 5 bases between. For the CDR3, the DNA is TGCGCCAGCAGGGCCGAAAACATTCAGTACTTC. Protein product: CASRAENIQYF.

V usage is TRBV24-1 and J usage is TRBJ2-4, with D possibly matching TRBD1 (7 bases). Trimming cost V 4 bases and J 8 bases, with 17 bases left between them. The CDR3 extends over 15 amino acids. The germline CDR1 and CDR2 sequences are KGHDR and SFDVKD. The CDR3 sequence is CATSDARQGGDIQYF. CDR3 nucleotide sequence: TGTGCCACCAGTGACGCCCGACAGGGCGGGGACATTCAGTACTTC.

This clonotype has a count of ten or more. J is TRBJ2-7 and V is TRBV11-2; D not resolved. The germline V gene encodes CDR1 SGHAT and CDR2 FQNNGV. Deletions cut 3 bases from V and 0 bases from J, with 9 bases between. This CDR3 is built from 14 residues. The CDR3 nucleotides are TGTGCCAGCAGCTTCAAGAGTCTCTCCTACGAGCAGTACTTC. Amino acids: CASSFKSLSYEQYF.

This clonotype was found many times. DNA of the CDR3: TGTGCCAGCAGCCAAGAACCTACGGGACTAGTCTACAATGAGCAGTTCTTC. Protein product: CASSQEPTGLVYNEQFF. The rearrangement links TRBV3-1 to TRBJ2-1, with 8 bases matching TRBD2. The CDR3 is made up of 17 amino acids. V was clipped by 0 bases and J by 3 bases; unmatched bases: 7. Germline values: CDR1 LGHDT, CDR2 YNNKEL (reference sequence).